These 28 T cell receptor beta chains came from one sample sequenced in a study of blood T cell repertoires in COVID-19. Using immunoSEQ multiplex PCR, the repertoire was profiled, and TCRdb retains in-frame clones only, with some absent. In the table there are roughly 200,000 clones, less than 80% of which are singletons. The specimen sequenced was peripheral blood. These receptors were obtained from a man aged 50-59 years who had recovered from COVID-19.

The chain couples TRBV3-1 (or the pseudogene TRBV3-2) to TRBJ2-7, with 12 bases identical to TRBD2. CDR1 and CDR2 from the germline V gene are LGHDT and YNNKEL (reference sequence). Trimming removed 4 bases from V and 6 bases from J; junction bases left unmatched: 10. CDR3 length equals 16 residues. CDR3 DNA: TGTGCCAGCAGCCTTCGACTAGCGGGAGTCTCCCCCGAGCAGTACTTC. Amino acid sequence: CASSLRLAGVSPEQYF.

Only a few counts were recorded for this clone. The rearrangement joins TRBV27 to TRBJ2-7; 7 positions match TRBD2. The trim removed 0 bases at V and 3 bases at J, leaving 5 bases unmatched. Germline loops: CDR1 MNHEY, CDR2 SMNVEV (reference sequence). The length of the CDR3 is 15 residues. The DNA of the CDR3 is TGTGCCAGCAGTTTATCTAGCGCGGGAGTCTACGAGCAGTACTTC. It translates to CASSLSSAGVYEQYF.

The chain links TRBV5-6 to TRBJ1-1; 11 bases fit TRBD1. The V segment lost 3 bases and the J segment 3 bases; nucleotides outside the gene matches: 7. This CDR3 is built from 16 residues. CDR1 and CDR2 from the germline V gene are SGHDT and YYEEEE. CDR3 residues: CASSWGQGGSYTEAFF. CDR3 sequence (DNA): TGTGCCAGCAGCTGGGGACAGGGGGGCTCGTACACTGAAGCTTTCTTT.

This clone was seen a handful of times. The J gene is TRBJ2-3, the V gene TRBV11-2; a possible D gene is TRBD2 (6 bases). This CDR3 contains 16 residues. The germline V and J ends were trimmed by 1 base and 0 bases, with 11 bases remaining between them. Germline assignment: CDR1 SGHAT and CDR2 FQNNGV. This chain's CDR3 is CASSLGGVISTDTQYF. In nucleotides, the CDR3 is TGTGCCAGCAGCTTAGGGGGGGTGATTAGCACAGATACGCAGTATTTT.

V gene TRBV9 combines with J gene TRBJ2-1; TRBD2 matches 11 bases. Germline assignment: CDR1 SGDLS and CDR2 YYNGEE. Germline trimming cut 4 bases from V and 13 bases from J; bases unmatched to any gene: 4. This CDR3 is 12 amino acids long. Written as DNA, the CDR3 is TGTGCCAGCAGCTTTACTAGCGGGAGTCAGTTCTTC. It yields the protein CASSFTSGSQFF.

The chain joins TRBV30 to TRBJ1-5; D gene uncertain. Trimming left V 5 bases short and J 6 bases short, with 14 bases between. Germline CDR1 and CDR2: GTSNPN and SVGIG (reference sequence). CDR3 length: 13 residues. CDR3 loop: CAWEEVAGQPQHF. Written as DNA, the CDR3 is TGTGCCTGGGAGGAGGTAGCGGGTCAGCCCCAGCATTTT.

V usage is TRBV5-6 and J usage is TRBJ2-7; tentatively, D is TRBD2 (6 bases). CDR1 is SGHDT, CDR2 YYEEEE, per germline. The CDR3 runs to 16 residues. Trimming took off 0 bases at V and 3 bases at J, with 16 bases between the two ends. CDR3 loop: CASSLGDSQHYYEQYF. The CDR3 DNA reads as TGTGCCAGCAGCTTGGGGGACTCCCAACATTACTACGAGCAGTACTTC.

This clone appeared a few times. V is TRBV7-9 and J is TRBJ2-1; 11 bases map to TRBD2. The germline V gene encodes CDR1 SEHNR and CDR2 FQNEAQ (reference sequence). J lost 6 bases, V lost 3 bases, and 4 bases had no gene match. The CDR3 length is 15 residues. CDR3 sequence: CASSLIGTSGNEQFF. In DNA form, the CDR3 reads TGTGCCAGCAGCTTGATCGGGACTAGCGGCAATGAGCAGTTCTTC.

This clone was found once. J is TRBJ2-7 and V is TRBV27; TRBD1 aligns across 7 bases. With V trimmed by 5 bases and J by 2 bases, 9 bases remained unmatched. The CDR3 is made up of 15 amino acids. Per the germline V gene, CDR1 is MNHEY and CDR2 is SMNVEV (reference sequence). The CDR3 loop reads CASSPRQGITYEQYF. CDR3 DNA: TGTGCCAGCAGTCCGAGACAGGGTATTACCTACGAGCAGTACTTC.

This clone was seen only once. This chain links TRBV10-3 with TRBJ1-1; D perhaps matches TRBD1 (6 bases). CDR1 is ENHRY, CDR2 SYGVKD, per germline. The CDR3 extends over 14 amino acids. The V end was cut by 4 bases, the J end by 1 base, with 10 bases between. The CDR3 loop is CAISGGQTNTEAFF. CDR3 bases: TGTGCCATCAGTGGTGGACAGACGAACACTGAAGCTTTCTTT.

The chain joins TRBV5-1 to TRBJ2-1, with TRBD2 matching 10 bases. V shed 2 bases and J 0 bases; nucleotides not matched to a gene: 5. This CDR3 is 17 amino acids long. Per germline, CDR1 SGHRS and CDR2 YFSETQ. The CDR3 loop is CASSLASGRSSYNEQFF. The CDR3 DNA is TGCGCCAGCAGCTTAGCTAGCGGGAGATCCTCCTACAATGAGCAGTTCTTC.

This clone was found once. The gene calls are TRBV10-1 and TRBJ2-2; perhaps TRBD2 as D (6 bases). The CDR3 has 14 amino acids. Germline CDR1 is WNHNN and CDR2 is SYGVQD (reference sequence). V was shortened by 6 bases and J by 8 bases, with 16 bases between the two germline ends. The CDR3 sequence is CASSAGLWSGELFF. CDR3 sequence (DNA): TGCGCCAGCAGCGCGGGACTCTGGTCTGGGGAGCTGTTTTTT.

The genes are TRBV28 and TRBJ2-7; TRBD2 matches 8 bases. V was clipped by 2 bases and J by 9 bases; unmatched bases: 27. In germline, CDR1 is MDHEN, CDR2 SYDVKM. CDR3 length equals 20 residues. In DNA form, the CDR3 reads TGTGCCAGCAGTTTAATTTTGGCAGCAAGCGGGAGACTAGCAAATCTTGGGCAGTACTTC. It encodes CASSLILAASGRLANLGQYF.

V and J are TRBV23-1 and TRBJ2-5; D possibly corresponds to TRBD2 (6 bases). TRBV23-1 is treated as an ORF (open reading frame) with a function not yet certain. Trimming cost V 3 bases and J 5 bases, with 19 bases left between them. This CDR3 is 16 amino acids long. CDR3 amino acids: CASSQPAGLSEETQYF. As DNA, the CDR3 is TGCGCCAGCAGTCAGCCCGCGGGACTCTCAGAGGAGACCCAGTACTTC.

The V gene is TRBV29-1, the J gene TRBJ1-1, with 11 bases fitting TRBD1. V gave up 1 base and J gave up 7 bases; unmatched junction bases: 2. Germline assignment: CDR1 SQVTM and CDR2 ANQGSEA. This CDR3 has 13 amino acids. For the CDR3, the DNA is TGCAGCGTTGAAGCAGGGACAGGGGGTGAAGCTTTCTTT. It encodes CSVEAGTGGEAFF.

The chain employs TRBV28 and TRBJ1-1, with a possible D match to TRBD1 (6 bases). V was pared by 3 bases and J by 7 bases, with 15 bases between. Germline assignment: CDR1 MDHEN and CDR2 SYDVKM. The CDR3 is 14 amino acids. Here the CDR3 DNA reads TGTGCCAGCAGTTTTAGGGACACACAGTTTGAAGCTTTCTTT. Protein sequence: CASSFRDTQFEAFF. The entire variable domain, with the rest obtained from reference TRBV28 and TRBJ1-1, is as follows: DVKVTQSSRYLVKRTGEKVFLECVQDMDHENMFWYRQDPGLGLRLIYFSYDVKMKEKGDIPEGYSVSREKKERFSLILESASTNQTSMYLCASSFRDTQFEAFFGQGTRLTVV.

V gene TRBV29-1 combines with J gene TRBJ2-1; the D is unclear. This CDR3 region has 13 residues. Trimming took 4 bases from V and 7 from J, leaving 14 bases between them. The germline V gene has CDR1 SQVTM and CDR2 ANQGSEA. The CDR3 coding sequence is TGCAGCGTTGCATTCCCCGCCCGGAATGAGCAGTTCTTC. As protein: CSVAFPARNEQFF.

A single count supports this clone. The CDR3 region is CASSFEPDSGNTIYF. DNA for the CDR3: TGCGCCAGCAGCTTCGAGCCCGACTCTGGAAACACCATATATTTT. This rearrangement joins TRBV5-1 to TRBJ1-3; D gene ambiguous. Trimming removed 2 bases from V and 0 bases from J, with 9 bases in between. The CDR3 spans 15 residues. Germline values: CDR1 SGHRS, CDR2 YFSETQ. The full variable domain, rest sourced from reference TRBV5-1 and TRBJ1-3, is KAGVTQTPRYLIKTRGQQVTLSCSPISGHRSVSWYQQTPGQGLQFLFEYFSETQRNKGNFPGRFSGRQFSNSRSEMNVSTLELGDSALYLCASSFEPDSGNTIYFGEGSWLTVV.

The chain has TRBV9 and TRBJ2-1; D might be TRBD2 (6 bases). V was pared by 4 bases and J by 4 bases, with 18 bases between. The CDR3 is 16 residues long. The V gene's germline CDR1 is SGDLS and CDR2 YYNGEE. CDR3 in amino acids: CASSPVGSGFYNEQFF. CDR3 coding DNA: TGTGCCAGCAGCCCAGTAGGGAGCGGGTTTTACAATGAGCAGTTCTTC.

The chain links TRBV20-1 to TRBJ2-1, with D tentatively TRBD2 (5 bases). The V gene's germline CDR1 is DFQATT and CDR2 SNEGSKA (reference sequence). CDR3 length equals 15 residues. The V end was cut by 3 bases, the J end by 1 base, with 13 bases between. CDR3 nucleotides: TGCAGTGCTAGTGAGGGAGTCGGGTCCTACAATGAGCAGTTCTTC. This encodes CSASEGVGSYNEQFF.

This clone occurred a few times. V is TRBV30 and J is TRBJ1-1; no reliable D call. CDR3 length equals 14 residues. Germline V gene data show CDR1 as GTSNPN and CDR2 as SVGIG (reference sequence). The V end was cut by 0 bases, the J end by 1 base, with 9 bases between. The CDR3 DNA sequence: TGTGCCTGGAGTGTCGGTCGAAGGAACACTGAAGCTTTCTTT. Its protein is CAWSVGRRNTEAFF.

The V gene is TRBV11-2, the J gene TRBJ2-1; maybe TRBD2 (6 bases). V lost 5 bases and J 2 bases, leaving 13 bases between the germline ends. The CDR3 loop spans 15 amino acids. CDR1 is SGHAT, CDR2 FQNNGV, per germline. The CDR3 reads CASSEAGHPYNEQFF. The DNA of the CDR3 is TGTGCCAGCAGCGAAGCGGGTCACCCCTACAATGAGCAGTTCTTC.

The chain combines TRBV7-9 with TRBJ2-7; D not resolved. Germline V gives CDR1 SEHNR, CDR2 FQNEAQ (reference sequence). V lost 5 bases, J lost 2 bases, and 13 bases lay in between. The CDR3 contains 14 residues. In DNA, the CDR3 is TGTGCCAGCAGCACCGACCTACAGCCCTACGAGCAGTACTTC. It translates to CASSTDLQPYEQYF.

The chain employs TRBV29-1 and TRBJ2-3, with D perhaps TRBD2 (5 bases). V lost 0 bases and J 2 bases, leaving 21 bases between the germline ends. The CDR3 spans 18 residues. Germline V gene sequence: CDR1 SQVTM, CDR2 ANQGSEA. CDR3 sequence: CSVEDLPLRRGLTDTQYF. The CDR3 nucleotides read TGCAGCGTTGAAGATCTCCCCTTGCGGCGCGGGCTCACAGATACGCAGTATTTT.

The chain couples TRBV5-1 to TRBJ2-7; possible D gene TRBD1, 6 bases. Trimming took 1 base from V and 0 from J, leaving 26 bases between them. The germline V gene encodes CDR1 SGHRS and CDR2 YFSETQ. The CDR3 covers 20 residues. The CDR3 loop is CASSLTKWVQGPPTSYEQYF. The CDR3 DNA reads TGCGCCAGCAGCTTGACAAAGTGGGTTCAGGGGCCCCCGACCTCCTACGAGCAGTACTTC. The full variable domain, rest sourced from reference TRBV5-1 and TRBJ2-7, is KAGVTQTPRYLIKTRGQQVTLSCSPISGHRSVSWYQQTPGQGLQFLFEYFSETQRNKGNFPGRFSGRQFSNSRSEMNVSTLELGDSALYLCASSLTKWVQGPPTSYEQYFGPGTRLTVT.

CDR3 residues: CASSGGRTYNSPLHF. In nucleotides, the CDR3 is TGCGCCAGCAGCGGGGGCAGAACATATAATTCACCCCTCCACTTT. The chain uses TRBV5-1 and TRBJ1-6, with a tentative D call TRBD1 (6 bases). Germline loops: CDR1 SGHRS, CDR2 YFSETQ. Trimming removed 4 bases at V and 4 bases at J, with 12 bases between. This CDR3 has 15 amino acids.

The J gene is TRBJ2-7, the V gene TRBV29-1; tentative D call: TRBD1 (5 bases). V lost 4 bases and J lost 3, with 13 bases in between. CDR1 is SQVTM, CDR2 ANQGSEA, per germline. The CDR3 is 13 amino acids. The CDR3 is CSVVSPGNYEQYF. The CDR3 nucleotides are TGCAGCGTTGTTTCTCCAGGGAACTACGAGCAGTACTTC.

The chain recombines TRBV4-1 with TRBJ2-2, with 10 bases aligning to TRBD2. Per the germline V gene, CDR1 is MGHRA and CDR2 is YSYEKL. The CDR3 contains 18 residues. Unmatched junction bases numbered 10, after V lost 0 bases and J lost 6 bases. In nucleotides, the CDR3 is TGCGCCAGCAGCCAAGAGATAAGCGGGAGGGCCTGGGCCGGGGAGCTGTTTTTT. Translated: CASSQEISGRAWAGELFF.